This T cell receptor beta chain was sequenced for a study of cytomegalovirus exposure and HLA in healthy donors. Notes on the study in general: In a later analysis, HLA-associated TCR beta chains were more clonally expanded than equally common others. Apparent HLA restriction characterized most CMV-associated TCR beta chains in a later analysis. Some TCR beta chains (164 of them) were listed as cytomegalovirus-associated.

Concerning this clone: No antigen is known for it.

The CDR3 sequence is 13 residues long. Trimming shortened V by 7 bases and J by 2 bases, and 11 bases separated the two germline ends. CDR1 SNHLY and CDR2 FYNNEI come from the germline V gene. Vbeta (60) and Jbeta (13) primers were used in the PCR. As handled by the study authors: A later analysis tallied tens of millions of unique TCR beta chains, about 9.9 million of them shared. Assay used: immunoSEQ multiplex PCR; TCRdb lists only in-frame clones, some missing. V, J and clone size derive from that table, while D and trimming were established from the DNA sequence. This table lists just over 200,000 clones.

The origin of this receptor is a girl aged 2-9 years in good health and CMV-seropositive. The rearrangement joins TRBV2 to TRBJ2-5; D gene uncertain. Sequencing input: PBMCs. The CDR3 reads CASTVLRQETQYF. DNA of the CDR3: TGTGCCAGCACCGTACTAAGACAAGAGACCCAGTACTTC.